The 12 T cell receptor beta chains below were found in one sample sequenced in a study of ipilimumab plus nivolumab after autologous stem cell transplantation. Assay used: immunoSEQ multiplex PCR; TCRdb lists only in-frame clones, some missing. Among about 940 clones listed, roughly four fifths were seen once. The source was PBMCs, collected in a trial of ipilimumab plus nivolumab as post-transplant consolidation. Receptor source: a male donor with primary mediastinal lymphoma.

The V and J genes are TRBV5-6 and TRBJ1-2, with unresolved D. Trimming cost V 0 bases and J 2 bases, with 5 bases left between them. CDR3 length: 13 residues. Germline assignment: CDR1 SGHDT and CDR2 YYEEEE. The CDR3 reads CASSLGENYGYTF. DNA for the CDR3: TGTGCCAGCAGCTTGGGAGAGAACTATGGCTACACCTTC. The full variable domain, with the rest looked up from reference TRBV5-6 and TRBJ1-2, is DAGVTQSPTHLIKTRGQQVTLRCSPKSGHDTVSWYQQALGQGPQFIFQYYEEEERQRGNFPDRFSGHQFPNYSSELNVNALLLGDSALYLCASSLGENYGYTFGSGTRLTVV.

V and J are TRBV5-1 and TRBJ2-5, with TRBD2 matching over 12 bases. The CDR3 contains 15 residues. V was pared by 3 bases and J by 5 bases, with 5 bases of the junction left unmatched. Germline V gene sequence: CDR1 SGHRS, CDR2 YFSETQ. This CDR3 reads CASSYTSGGRETQYF. Here the CDR3 DNA reads TGCGCCAGCAGCTACACTAGCGGGGGGCGGGAGACCCAGTACTTC.

This clone was picked up one time. This chain joins TRBV4-1 and TRBJ1-6, with 7 bases matching TRBD1. The CDR3 runs 17 residues. The V gene's germline CDR1 is MGHRA and CDR2 YSYEKL. After removal of 1 base from V and 3 bases from J, the junction contained 6 bases not matched to a gene. The CDR3 DNA follows: TGCGCCAGCAGCCAAGTTCGAGGGGGCGGCTATAATTCACCCCTCCACTTT. Amino acid sequence: CASSQVRGGGYNSPLHF.

V gene TRBV5-4 combines with J gene TRBJ2-7, with D perhaps TRBD1 or TRBD2 (6 bases each). Germline values: CDR1 SGHNT, CDR2 YYREEE (reference sequence). The CDR3 loop spans 15 amino acids. V was clipped by 1 base and J by 4 bases, with 15 bases between them. This CDR3 reads CASSLFMGGGYEQYF. The CDR3 DNA is TGTGCCAGCAGCTTGTTTATGGGGGGCGGGTACGAGCAGTACTTC.

This clone has more than one count but fewer than ten. The CDR3 is CATAVRGDPTNYGYTF. CDR3 bases: TGTGCCACCGCGGTTAGGGGGGACCCCACTAACTATGGCTACACCTTC. The gene calls are TRBV27 and TRBJ1-2, with a possible D match to TRBD1 (6 bases). The CDR3 length is 16 residues. Looked up from germline, CDR1 is MNHEY and CDR2 is SMNVEV (reference sequence). Trimming removed 10 bases at V and 0 bases at J, with 21 bases between.

This chain connects TRBV6-1 to TRBJ2-2; unclear D gene. This CDR3 region has 12 residues. Germline CDR1 is MNHNS and CDR2 is SASEGT. V shed 3 bases and J shed 4 bases, with 3 bases lying between them. The DNA of the CDR3 is TGTGCCAGCAGTGACAGCACCGGGGAGCTGTTTTTT. This translates into CASSDSTGELFF.

In its sample, this clone was seen once. The chain combines TRBV4-2 with TRBJ1-4; D not resolved. Per germline, CDR1 LGHNA and CDR2 YNFKEQ. This CDR3 is built from 16 residues. The V end was cut by 3 bases, the J end by 0 bases, with 11 bases between. The CDR3: CASSQALGPTNEKLFF. CDR3 coding DNA: TGTGCCAGCAGCCAGGCTTTAGGGCCAACTAATGAAAAACTGTTTTTT.

For this clone: An end of the junction differs from the germline gene, which may be a read error. The V gene is TRBV30, the J gene TRBJ2-2; 8 bases align to TRBD1. CDR1 is GTSNPN and CDR2 is SVGIG in the germline V gene (reference sequence). The CDR3 has 11 amino acids. CDR3 nucleotide sequence: TGCGGGACAGGGAACACCGGGGAGCTGTTTTTT. Protein sequence: CGTGNTGELFF.

V is TRBV9 and J is TRBJ2-3; weak D call: TRBD2 (6 bases). Deletions cut 4 bases from V and 1 base from J, with 10 bases between. Germline CDR1 and CDR2: SGDLS and YYNGEE. This CDR3 has 14 residues. The CDR3 DNA reads as TGTGCCAGCAGCCTCTCTAGCGGCACAGATACGCAGTATTTT. It encodes CASSLSSGTDTQYF. Based on the CDR3 plus reference TRBV9 and TRBJ2-3, the full variable domain is DSGVTQTPKHLITATGQRVTLRCSPRSGDLSVYWYQQSLDQGLQFLIQYYNGEERAKGNILERFSAQQFPDLHSELNLSSLELGDSALYFCASSLSSGTDTQYFGPGTRLTVL.

The rearrangement uses TRBV7-2 and TRBJ2-2; D is possibly TRBD1 (6 bases). The CDR3 runs to 15 residues. Per the germline V gene, CDR1 is SGHTA and CDR2 is FQGNSA. V was clipped by 1 base and J by 0 bases, with 6 bases between them. The CDR3 spells CASSLGTANTGELFF. The CDR3 bases are TGTGCCAGCAGCTTAGGGACAGCGAACACCGGGGAGCTGTTTTTT.

The chain joins TRBV5-4 to TRBJ2-3; 10 bases map to TRBD2. CDR1 SGHNT and CDR2 YYREEE come from the germline V gene (reference sequence). CDR3 length: 15 amino acids. J lost 4 bases, V lost 3 bases, and 5 bases had no gene match. In nucleotides, the CDR3 is TGTGCCAGCAGCTCCCCGGGACTAGCGCCAGATACGCAGTATTTT. Translating gives CASSSPGLAPDTQYF.

This chain joins TRBV5-1 and TRBJ2-1; TRBD2 matches at 9 bases. Germline CDR1 is SGHRS and CDR2 is YFSETQ. The length of the CDR3 is 17 residues. The junction had 13 bases not matched to a gene; V was cut back by 9 bases and J by 0 bases. CDR3 DNA: TGCGCCACTAGAGCTAGCGGGGCTTCGAGCTCCTACAATGAGCAGTTCTTC. It yields the protein CATRASGASSSYNEQFF.